The next 27 T cell receptor beta chains were all read from a single sample in a study of blood T cell repertoires in COVID-19. Method: immunoSEQ multiplex PCR; TCRdb's copy keeps in-frame clones and lacks some. This sample yields 45,000 to 65,000 clones, of which about 89% are seen a single time; more than 15% belongs to the top ten. Sequenced sample: peripheral blood. The receptors derive from a human donor in a cohort sampled during active COVID-19.

The chain links TRBV9 to TRBJ2-5; TRBD1 might be the D (6 bases). The V end was cut by 6 bases, the J end by 1 base, with 13 bases between. From germline, CDR1 is SGDLS and CDR2 YYNGEE. The CDR3 sequence is 14 residues long. The CDR3 region has the DNA TGTGCCAGCAAGATCGACAGGCTCCAAGAGACCCAGTACTTC. Translated: CASKIDRLQETQYF.

DNA for the CDR3: TGTGCCAGCTCAACAAGACAAGGGGGGGCCCCAGATACGCAGTATTTT. It translates to CASSTRQGGAPDTQYF. The V gene is TRBV18, the J gene TRBJ2-3; tentative D call: TRBD2 (7 bases). CDR1 is KGHSH and CDR2 is LQKENI in the germline V gene. The CDR3 contains 16 residues. Trimming pared 5 bases from V and 4 bases from J, leaving 19 bases between.

J is TRBJ1-6 and V is TRBV24-1, with a weak D call TRBD1 (5 bases). The germline V and J ends were trimmed by 8 bases and 6 bases, with 19 bases remaining between them. This CDR3 has 16 amino acids. Looked up from germline, CDR1 is KGHDR and CDR2 is SFDVKD. CDR3 sequence reads: CATTTRVPSPNSPLHF. In DNA form, the CDR3 reads TGTGCCACCACCACCAGGGTCCCTTCCCCTAATTCACCCCTCCACTTT.

This CDR3 is CASSISWDSSYNSPLHF. For the CDR3, the DNA is TGTGCCAGTAGTATCTCCTGGGACAGCTCCTATAATTCACCCCTCCACTTT. The genes are TRBV19 and TRBJ1-6, with 7 bases lining up with TRBD1. Germline lookup yields CDR1 LNHDA and CDR2 SQIVND (reference sequence). J gave up 0 bases and V 3 bases, and 5 bases lay outside the gene matches. The CDR3 has 17 amino acids.

This clone was detected only once. The CDR3 nucleotides are TGTGCCAGCAGTCCCCGGGGCGACAGGTTGAAGTATGGCTACACCTTC. It yields the protein CASSPRGDRLKYGYTF. This sequence joins TRBV6-6 and TRBJ1-2; tentative D call: TRBD1 (6 bases). The CDR3 runs to 16 residues. Looked up from germline, CDR1 is MNHNY and CDR2 is SVGAGI (reference sequence). Trimming took 5 bases from V and 5 from J, leaving 21 bases between them.

The V call is TRBV30, the J call TRBJ2-3; weak D call: TRBD2 (5 bases). The CDR3 spans 13 residues. V lost 1 base and J lost 4, with 9 bases in between. Germline V gives CDR1 GTSNPN, CDR2 SVGIG (reference sequence). The CDR3 is CAWSDGLADTQYF. For the CDR3, the DNA is TGTGCCTGGAGTGACGGACTTGCAGATACGCAGTATTTT.

This clone was recorded a few times. J is TRBJ2-7 and V is TRBV6-5, with D unresolved. CDR1 MNHEY and CDR2 SVGAGI come from the germline V gene. This CDR3 has 16 amino acids. Trimming stripped 0 bases from V and 6 bases from J, with 18 bases between. The CDR3 spells CASSYSYSSFTREQYF. The CDR3 DNA reads as TGTGCCAGCAGTTACTCGTACTCATCGTTTACCCGCGAGCAGTACTTC.

This chain uses TRBV5-4 with TRBJ2-1; 9 nucleotides match TRBD1. Trimming at V came to 3 bases and at J to 4 bases, leaving 2 bases not matched to a gene. CDR1 and CDR2 (germline): SGHNT, YYREEE (reference sequence). The CDR3 loop spans 14 amino acids. CDR3: CASSSGQGYNEQFF. The CDR3 DNA follows: TGTGCCAGCAGCTCGGGACAGGGATACAATGAGCAGTTCTTC. The full variable domain, completed using reference TRBV5-4 and TRBJ2-1, is ETGVTQSPTHLIKTRGQQVTLRCSSQSGHNTVSWYQQALGQGPQFIFQYYREEENGRGNFPPRFSGLQFPNYSSELNVNALELDDSALYLCASSSGQGYNEQFFGPGTRLTVL.

The rearrangement joins TRBV6-1 to TRBJ2-7; TRBD2 matches 8 bases. The V segment lost 1 base and the J segment 2 bases; nucleotides outside the gene matches: 4. Looked up from germline, CDR1 is MNHNS and CDR2 is SASEGT. CDR3 length equals 15 residues. The DNA of the CDR3 is TGTGCCAGCAGTGAAGGCGGCGGGGGGCCCTACGAGCAGTACTTC. Translation: CASSEGGGGPYEQYF.

The chain is built from TRBV19 and TRBJ2-2; D might be TRBD1 (6 bases). Trimming removed 5 bases from V and 0 bases from J, with 10 bases in between. Germline V gene lookup returns CDR1 LNHDA and CDR2 SQIVND (reference sequence). The CDR3 contains 15 residues. The chain's CDR3 is CASSEGQSNTGELFF. CDR3 in DNA: TGTGCCAGTAGTGAGGGACAATCGAACACCGGGGAGCTGTTTTTT.

The genes are TRBV5-6 and TRBJ1-3; D uncertain. Trimming took off 0 bases at V and 0 bases at J, with 10 bases between the two ends. CDR3 length: 16 residues. CDR1 is SGHDT, CDR2 YYEEEE, per germline. The CDR3 protein is CASSLEWPSSGNTIYF. The CDR3 region has the DNA TGTGCCAGCAGCTTGGAGTGGCCGTCCTCTGGAAACACCATATATTTT.

The chain's CDR3 is CASSQDIGLSSGNTIYF. CDR3 in DNA: TGTGCCAGCAGCCAAGATATCGGACTCAGCTCTGGAAACACCATATATTTT. The chain carries TRBV3-1 (or the pseudogene TRBV3-2) and TRBJ1-3; D remains unclear. V dropped 0 bases and J dropped 0 bases, with 12 bases sitting between them. The germline gives CDR1 LGHDT, CDR2 YNNKEL (reference sequence). This CDR3 is built from 17 residues.

This clone showed up just once. The V gene is TRBV7-2, the J gene TRBJ2-7; 8 nucleotides match TRBD1. CDR3 size: 14 residues. Trimming cost V 5 bases and J 2 bases; bases outside gene matches: 5. Germline CDR1 and CDR2: SGHTA and FQGNSA. CDR3 residues: CASSHGQGPYEQYF. The CDR3 DNA follows: TGTGCCAGCAGCCATGGACAGGGACCCTACGAGCAGTACTTC.

This CDR3 reads CSVDRQGTEAFF. The CDR3 nucleotides are TGCAGCGTTGACAGACAGGGAACTGAAGCTTTCTTT. The chain couples TRBV29-1 to TRBJ1-1; 7 positions match TRBD1. Unmatched junction bases numbered 3, after V lost 3 bases and J lost 5 bases. The CDR3 length is 12 residues. Per germline, CDR1 SQVTM and CDR2 ANQGSEA.

The chain couples TRBV19 to TRBJ2-1; D might be TRBD2 (6 bases). This CDR3 is 13 amino acids long. Trimming removed 11 bases at V and 0 bases at J, with 11 bases between. The germline V gene encodes CDR1 LNHDA and CDR2 SQIVND (reference sequence). The CDR3 bases are TGTGCCGCGGGAACCAGCTCCTACAATGAGCAGTTCTTC. Residues: CAAGTSSYNEQFF. Filled out from reference TRBV19 and TRBJ2-1, the complete variable domain reads DGGITQSPKYLFRKEGQNVTLSCEQNLNHDAMYWYRQDPGQGLRLIYYSQIVNDFQKGDIAEGYSVSREKKESFPLTVTSAQKNPTAFYLCAAGTSSYNEQFFGPGTRLTVL.

CDR3 DNA sequence: TGTGCCAGCAGCTTAGTCCGGGGGGCAAATGAGCAGTTCTTC. Translation gives CASSLVRGANEQFF. The rearrangement joins TRBV11-3 to TRBJ2-1; D possibly corresponds to TRBD2 (7 bases). The CDR3 spans 14 residues. Between the trimmed V and J ends, which lost 1 base and 7 bases, there was a span of 11 bases. Per the germline V gene, CDR1 is SGHNT and CDR2 is YENEEA.

The chain couples TRBV9 to TRBJ2-7; a weak D match, TRBD2 (6 bases). The CDR3 contains 15 residues. Trimming shortened V by 0 bases and J by 2 bases, and 12 bases separated the two germline ends. CDR1 is SGDLS, CDR2 YYNGEE, per germline. As DNA, the CDR3 is TGTGCCAGCAGCGTAGCGACTAGTCGGGCCTACGAGCAGTACTTC. Translation gives CASSVATSRAYEQYF.

The CDR3 bases are TGTGCCAGCAGTTATATGGGGGGATCCGGAAACACCATATATTTT. Amino acids: CASSYMGGSGNTIYF. The chain joins TRBV6-6 to TRBJ1-3; possible D gene TRBD1, 5 bases. The CDR3 covers 15 residues. CDR1 and CDR2 (germline): MNHNY, SVGAGI (reference sequence). Trimming took 3 bases from V and 4 from J, leaving 13 bases between them.

The chain has TRBV5-4 and TRBJ2-5, with 7 bases lining up with TRBD2. V was clipped by 0 bases and J by 3 bases; unmatched bases: 5. The CDR3 is 15 amino acids. CDR1 and CDR2 from the germline V gene are SGHNT and YYREEE (reference sequence). In nucleotides, the CDR3 is TGTGCCAGCAGCTTGGGCCCCCGGGGGGAAGAGACCCAGTACTTC. Residues: CASSLGPRGEETQYF.

Here the CDR3 DNA reads TGTGCCAGCAGCGTAGCGGGACTAGCTGTCACAGATACGCAGTATTTT. Residues: CASSVAGLAVTDTQYF. V usage is TRBV9 and J usage is TRBJ2-3; TRBD2 aligns across 9 bases. CDR3 length: 16 residues. Germline V CDR1 and CDR2: SGDLS, YYNGEE. After removal of 0 bases from V and 2 bases from J, the junction contained 4 bases not matched to a gene.

The gene calls are TRBV6-2 or TRBV6-3 and TRBJ2-7; maybe TRBD1 (6 bases). Germline CDR1 and CDR2: MNHEY and SVGEGT. The CDR3 runs 16 residues. Trimming took 2 bases from V and 1 from J, leaving 15 bases between them. The chain's CDR3 is CASSYGRGSGSYEQYF. As DNA, the CDR3 is TGTGCCAGCAGTTACGGCAGGGGTTCAGGTTCCTACGAGCAGTACTTC.

The chain combines TRBV14 with TRBJ2-2; D is possibly TRBD2 (7 bases). Germline loops: CDR1 SGHDN, CDR2 FVKESK. The CDR3 extends over 16 amino acids. Trimming cost V 4 bases and J 0 bases, with 12 bases left between them. The CDR3 protein is CASSPRGGPNTGELFF. The CDR3 DNA sequence: TGTGCCAGCAGCCCGAGGGGGGGGCCGAACACCGGGGAGCTGTTTTTT.

This clone was seen a single time. The CDR3 loop reads CAWNDRLNTEAFF. In DNA form, the CDR3 reads TGTGCCTGGAACGACAGGTTGAACACTGAAGCTTTCTTT. The rearrangement uses TRBV30 and TRBJ1-1, with D possibly matching TRBD1 (6 bases). This CDR3 region has 13 residues. From germline, CDR1 is GTSNPN and CDR2 SVGIG (reference sequence). The V and J ends lost 4 bases and 0 bases respectively, with 9 bases between them.

The rearrangement links TRBV27 to TRBJ2-5; possible D gene TRBD2, 6 bases. V shed 5 bases and J shed 5 bases, with 18 bases lying between them. The CDR3 extends over 15 amino acids. Germline CDR1 and CDR2: MNHEY and SMNVEV (reference sequence). The CDR3 nucleotides are TGTGCCAGCAGTCCGCTTGGCGGCGGAGGGGAGACCCAGTACTTC. This encodes CASSPLGGGGETQYF.

J is TRBJ1-5 and V is TRBV7-2; no reliable D call. Germline V lookup: CDR1 SGHTA, CDR2 FQGNSA. This CDR3 comprises 14 residues. Trimming removed 5 bases from V and 2 bases from J, with 10 bases in between. The CDR3 DNA is TGTGCCAGCAGCGCCGGTCAGGGCAATCAGCCCCAGCATTTT. Encoded protein: CASSAGQGNQPQHF.

The V call is TRBV20-1, the J call TRBJ1-3, with D maybe TRBD1 (5 bases). The germline V gene has CDR1 DFQATT and CDR2 SNEGSKA (reference sequence). CDR3 size: 16 residues. Trimming left V 3 bases short and J 0 bases short, with 15 bases between. DNA for the CDR3: TGCAGTGCTAGTCCAGCCTGGCAGGGCTCTGGAAACACCATATATTTT. It codes for CSASPAWQGSGNTIYF.

This chain joins TRBV3-1 (or the pseudogene TRBV3-2) and TRBJ2-4, with TRBD1 matching over 7 bases. Trimming removed 4 bases from V and 9 bases from J; junction bases left unmatched: 6. Germline CDR1 reads LGHDT; CDR2 reads YNNKEL (reference sequence). This CDR3 region has 13 residues. CDR3 residues: CASSLGQYGIQYF. CDR3 bases: TGTGCCAGCAGCCTGGGACAGTACGGCATTCAGTACTTC.